A single sample gave rise to the 16 T cell receptor beta chains below, sequenced in a study of blood T cell repertoires in COVID-19 (dated by TCRdb to the early 2020s). The method was the immunoSEQ multiplex PCR assay. The table was pulled from immuneACCESS by TCRdb, which kept in-frame rearrangements only. Such tables lose some clones; where checked, under half of the loss comes from unresolved V genes, and the rest has no known cause. The sample table holds about 110,000 clones, of which roughly 86% were seen once. Jointly, the top ten make up 4.5% of the sample. The sequenced sample consisted of peripheral blood. These receptors were taken from a man in his forties with acute or convalescent COVID-19.

This sequence joins TRBV5-1 and TRBJ1-1; perhaps TRBD1 as D (5 bases). The germline V gene has CDR1 SGHRS and CDR2 YFSETQ. The CDR3 contains 18 residues. V was cut by 0 bases and J by 2 bases, with 20 bases left in between. The CDR3 nucleotides are TGCGCCAGCAGCTTGGGACAGATAATAGAAAGGGTAAACACTGAAGCTTTCTTT. Protein product: CASSLGQIIERVNTEAFF. The full variable domain, completed using reference TRBV5-1 and TRBJ1-1, is KAGVTQTPRYLIKTRGQQVTLSCSPISGHRSVSWYQQTPGQGLQFLFEYFSETQRNKGNFPGRFSGRQFSNSRSEMNVSTLELGDSALYLCASSLGQIIERVNTEAFFGQGTRLTVV.

The rearrangement links TRBV19 to TRBJ1-1; D is undetermined. Trimming took 3 bases from V and 8 from J, leaving 10 bases between them. Germline CDR1 and CDR2: LNHDA and SQIVND (reference sequence). The CDR3 is 12 amino acids. CDR3 amino acids: CASSIGSNEAFF. CDR3 nucleotide sequence: TGTGCCAGTAGTATTGGGAGCAACGAAGCTTTCTTT.

The gene calls are TRBV6-2 or TRBV6-3 and TRBJ1-6, with TRBD1 matching over 8 bases. V was pared by 2 bases and J by 11 bases, with 5 bases of the junction left unmatched. The CDR3 loop spans 14 amino acids. Looked up from germline, CDR1 is MNHEY and CDR2 is SVGEGT. In DNA form, the CDR3 reads TGTGCCAGCAGTTACGACAGGGGAACAACACCCCTCCACTTT. It encodes CASSYDRGTTPLHF.

The gene calls are TRBV25-1 and TRBJ1-3; TRBD1 aligns across 7 bases. The CDR3 has 15 residues. V gave up 8 bases and J gave up 0 bases; unmatched junction bases: 7. The germline CDR1 and CDR2 sequences are MGHDK and SYGVNS. The CDR3 protein is CASSEGQSSGNTIYF. The CDR3 DNA sequence: TGTGCCAGCTCCGAGGGACAGAGCTCTGGAAACACCATATATTTT.

This clone turned up a few times. The J gene is TRBJ2-1, the V gene TRBV6-5, with D tentatively TRBD1 (6 bases). V was shortened by 6 bases and J by 7 bases, with 16 bases between the two germline ends. The germline CDR1 and CDR2 sequences are MNHEY and SVGAGI. There are 14 residues in the CDR3. CDR3 protein: CASSPDRKRNEQFF. For the CDR3, the DNA is TGTGCCAGCAGCCCCGACAGGAAACGGAATGAGCAGTTCTTC.

The genes are TRBV4-3 and TRBJ2-2, with no clear D. V dropped 4 bases and J dropped 2 bases, with 8 bases sitting between them. CDR3 length equals 14 residues. Germline assignment: CDR1 LGHNA and CDR2 YSLEER. CDR3 nucleotides: TGCGCCAGCAGCCTGAACAGAAACACCGGGGAGCTGTTTTTT. Its translation: CASSLNRNTGELFF.

The rearrangement links TRBV30 to TRBJ1-2, with D possibly TRBD1 on 6 matching bases. With 3 bases removed from V and 4 bases from J, the gap between germline ends came to 15 bases. This CDR3 is built from 14 residues. Germline V gives CDR1 GTSNPN, CDR2 SVGIG (reference sequence). The CDR3 protein is CAWSPSGTSYGYTF. Here the CDR3 DNA reads TGTGCCTGGAGCCCGTCCGGGACAAGCTATGGCTACACCTTC.

V usage is TRBV6-5 and J usage is TRBJ1-3; 8 positions agree with TRBD1. Trimming took 11 bases from V and 8 from J; bases not matched to a gene: 17. The germline V gene has CDR1 MNHEY and CDR2 SVGAGI. This CDR3 has 15 residues. The CDR3 sequence is CAVGGLQGVSDTIYF. CDR3 sequence (DNA): TGTGCCGTAGGAGGATTACAGGGGGTTTCGGACACCATATATTTT.

The rearrangement joins TRBV19 to TRBJ1-1; TRBD1 might be the D (5 bases). V lost 6 bases, J lost 1 base, and 12 bases lay in between. Germline V CDR1 and CDR2: LNHDA, SQIVND (reference sequence). The CDR3 length is 14 residues. This CDR3 is CASRTRASNTEAFF. The CDR3 DNA reads TGTGCCAGTAGAACCAGGGCTTCGAACACTGAAGCTTTCTTT. The full variable domain, its missing parts supplied by reference TRBV19 and TRBJ1-1, is DGGITQSPKYLFRKEGQNVTLSCEQNLNHDAMYWYRQDPGQGLRLIYYSQIVNDFQKGDIAEGYSVSREKKESFPLTVTSAQKNPTAFYLCASRTRASNTEAFFGQGTRLTVV.

CDR3 protein: CASSFPDRYNEQFF. Written as DNA, the CDR3 is TGTGCCAGCAGTTTCCCCGACAGGTACAATGAGCAGTTCTTC. The rearrangement joins TRBV27 to TRBJ2-1, with D perhaps TRBD1 (6 bases). V was trimmed by 3 bases and J by 4 bases, leaving 10 bases between them. Per the germline V gene, CDR1 is MNHEY and CDR2 is SMNVEV (reference sequence). The CDR3 extends over 14 amino acids.

This clone appeared a few times. The chain's CDR3 is CASSEQSPLSYNEQFF. CDR3 nucleotide sequence: TGTGCCAGCAGTGAACAGTCGCCACTATCCTACAATGAGCAGTTCTTC. The chain has TRBV2 and TRBJ2-1, with D uncertain. V lost 2 bases and J lost 1, with 12 bases in between. The CDR3 is 16 residues long. CDR1 and CDR2 (germline): SNHLY, FYNNEI.

The chain carries TRBV5-4 and TRBJ2-1, with 13 positions matching TRBD2. CDR1 and CDR2 from the germline V gene are SGHNT and YYREEE (reference sequence). There are 15 residues in the CDR3. Unmatched junction bases numbered 2, after V lost 0 bases and J lost 8 bases. The CDR3 DNA is TGTGCCAGCAGCTTGGGGACTAGCGGGAGTTATGAGCAGTTCTTC. Encoded protein: CASSLGTSGSYEQFF.

The chain carries TRBV19 and TRBJ2-7; perhaps TRBD2 as D (6 bases). V shed 3 bases and J shed 4 bases, with 19 bases lying between them. Germline-derived CDR1 and CDR2 are LNHDA and SQIVND (reference sequence). The CDR3 covers 16 residues. CDR3 sequence (DNA): TGTGCCAGTAGTATGGGCTCGGGACTGGGATTATACGAGCAGTACTTC. Translating it yields CASSMGSGLGLYEQYF.

This chain joins TRBV3-1 (or the pseudogene TRBV3-2) and TRBJ1-3, with a tentative D call TRBD1 (6 bases). The CDR3 is made up of 15 amino acids. The germline V gene has CDR1 LGHDT and CDR2 YNNKEL (reference sequence). Trimming took off 2 bases at V and 3 bases at J, with 11 bases between the two ends. CDR3 in amino acids: CASSQNREGGNTIYF. The CDR3, as DNA: TGTGCCAGCAGCCAAAACAGGGAAGGTGGAAACACCATATATTTT.

This chain connects TRBV5-1 to TRBJ2-3, with 8 positions matching TRBD2. The CDR3 runs 16 residues. The germline V gene has CDR1 SGHRS and CDR2 YFSETQ. Germline trimming cut 4 bases from V and 1 base from J; bases unmatched to any gene: 8. The CDR3 loop reads CASSRETSDRTDTQYF. CDR3 bases: TGCGCCAGCAGCCGCGAGACTAGCGACCGCACAGATACGCAGTATTTT.

V usage is TRBV7-9 and J usage is TRBJ2-3; D may be TRBD1 (5 bases). The CDR3 loop spans 14 amino acids. CDR1 and CDR2 from the germline V gene are SEHNR and FQNEAQ (reference sequence). The germline V and J ends were trimmed by 1 base and 6 bases, with 11 bases remaining between them. In DNA form, the CDR3 reads TGTGCCAGCAGCTTAGATGGGGCCTTCGATACGCAGTATTTT. It encodes CASSLDGAFDTQYF.